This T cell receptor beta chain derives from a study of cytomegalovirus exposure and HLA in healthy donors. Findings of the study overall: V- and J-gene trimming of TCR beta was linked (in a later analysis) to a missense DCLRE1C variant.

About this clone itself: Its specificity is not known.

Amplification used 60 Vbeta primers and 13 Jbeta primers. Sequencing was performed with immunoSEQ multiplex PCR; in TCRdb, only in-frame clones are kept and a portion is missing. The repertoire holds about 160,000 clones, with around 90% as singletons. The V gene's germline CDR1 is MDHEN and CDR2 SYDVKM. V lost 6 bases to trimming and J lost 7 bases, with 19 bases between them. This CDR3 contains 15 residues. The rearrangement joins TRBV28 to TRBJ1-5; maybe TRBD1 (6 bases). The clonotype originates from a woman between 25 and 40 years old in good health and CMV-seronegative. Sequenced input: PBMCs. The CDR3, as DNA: TGTGCCAGCAGCCCTAAAAACAGGGTCTCCCAGCCCCAGCATTTT. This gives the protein CASSPKNRVSQPQHF.